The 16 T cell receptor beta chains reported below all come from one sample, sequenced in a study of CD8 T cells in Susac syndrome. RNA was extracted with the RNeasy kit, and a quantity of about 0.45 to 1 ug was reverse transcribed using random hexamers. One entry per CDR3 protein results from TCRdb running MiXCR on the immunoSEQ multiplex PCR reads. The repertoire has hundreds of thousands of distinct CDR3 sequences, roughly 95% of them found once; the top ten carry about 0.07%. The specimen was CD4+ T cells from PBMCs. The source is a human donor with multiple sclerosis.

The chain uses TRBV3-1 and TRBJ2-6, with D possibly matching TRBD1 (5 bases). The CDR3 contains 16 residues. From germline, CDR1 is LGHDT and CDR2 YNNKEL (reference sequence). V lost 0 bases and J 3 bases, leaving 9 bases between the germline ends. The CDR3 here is CASSQDGRVGANVLTF. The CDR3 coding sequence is TGTGCCAGCAGCCAAGACGGCAGGGTTGGGGCCAACGTCCTGACTTTC.

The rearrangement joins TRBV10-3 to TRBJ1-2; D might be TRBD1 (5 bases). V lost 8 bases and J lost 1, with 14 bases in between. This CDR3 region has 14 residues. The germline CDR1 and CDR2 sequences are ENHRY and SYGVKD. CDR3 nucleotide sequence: TGTGCCATCTTTGATTTAGGGGTTAACTATGGCTACACCTTC. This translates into CAIFDLGVNYGYTF.

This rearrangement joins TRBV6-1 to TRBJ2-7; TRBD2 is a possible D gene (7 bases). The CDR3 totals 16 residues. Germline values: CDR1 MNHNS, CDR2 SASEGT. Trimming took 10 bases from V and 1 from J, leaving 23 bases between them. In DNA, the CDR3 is TGTGCCACAACCCGGGGGAGGGGGGGGCCGTCCTACGAGCAGTACTTC. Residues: CATTRGRGGPSYEQYF.

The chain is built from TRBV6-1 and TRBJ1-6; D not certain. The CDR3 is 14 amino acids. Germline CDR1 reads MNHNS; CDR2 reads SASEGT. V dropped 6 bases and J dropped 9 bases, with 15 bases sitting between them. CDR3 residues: CASSNGPAGSPLHF. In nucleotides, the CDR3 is TGTGCCAGCAGCAACGGACCGGCGGGTTCACCCCTCCACTTT.

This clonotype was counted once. Here the CDR3 reads CASGLVGRDGYGYTF. The CDR3 coding sequence is TGTGCTAGTGGTTTGGTGGGGAGGGACGGGTATGGCTACACCTTC. The chain recombines TRBV12-5 with TRBJ1-2; weak D call: TRBD1 (5 bases). CDR3 size: 15 residues. Germline values: CDR1 LGHNT, CDR2 FRNRAP. Trimming took 0 bases from V and 5 from J, leaving 13 bases between them.

The CDR3 region is CASSTRQNSPLHF. Here the CDR3 DNA reads TGTGCCAGCAGTACCCGACAGAATTCACCCCTCCACTTT. The chain employs TRBV6-6 and TRBJ1-6; TRBD1 is a possible D gene (5 bases). The V and J ends lost 5 bases and 7 bases respectively, with 9 bases between them. Germline-derived CDR1 and CDR2 are MNHNY and SVGAGI (reference sequence). The CDR3 contains 13 residues.

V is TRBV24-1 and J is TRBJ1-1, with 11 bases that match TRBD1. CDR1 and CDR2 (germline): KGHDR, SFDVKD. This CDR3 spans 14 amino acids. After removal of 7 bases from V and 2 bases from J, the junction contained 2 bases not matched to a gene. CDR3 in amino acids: CATRGQGVNTEAFF. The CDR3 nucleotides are TGTGCCACCAGGGGACAGGGGGTAAACACTGAAGCTTTCTTT.

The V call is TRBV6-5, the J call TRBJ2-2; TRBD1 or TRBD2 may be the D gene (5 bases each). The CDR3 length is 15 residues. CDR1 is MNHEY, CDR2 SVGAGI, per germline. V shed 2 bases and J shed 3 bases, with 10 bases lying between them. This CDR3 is CASSYPGTDTGELFF. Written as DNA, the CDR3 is TGTGCCAGCAGTTACCCCGGGACGGACACCGGGGAGCTGTTTTTT.

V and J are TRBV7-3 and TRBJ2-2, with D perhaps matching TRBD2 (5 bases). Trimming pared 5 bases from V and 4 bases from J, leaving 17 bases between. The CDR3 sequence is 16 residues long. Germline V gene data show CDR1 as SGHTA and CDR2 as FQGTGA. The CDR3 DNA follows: TGTGCCAGCAGCCCACGCCCGGGGAGTGTCACCGGGGAGCTGTTTTTT. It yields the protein CASSPRPGSVTGELFF.

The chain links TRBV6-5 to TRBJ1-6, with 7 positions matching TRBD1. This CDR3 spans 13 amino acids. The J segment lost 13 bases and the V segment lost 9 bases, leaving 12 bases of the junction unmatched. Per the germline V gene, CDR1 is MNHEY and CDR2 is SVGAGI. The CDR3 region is CARTLRGRTPLHF. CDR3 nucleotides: TGTGCCAGAACTTTAAGGGGGCGTACGCCCCTCCACTTT.

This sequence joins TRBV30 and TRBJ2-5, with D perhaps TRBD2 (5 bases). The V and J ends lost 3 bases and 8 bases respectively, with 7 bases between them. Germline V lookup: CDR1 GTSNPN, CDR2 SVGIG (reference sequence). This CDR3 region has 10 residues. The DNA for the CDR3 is TGTGCCTGGAGGGGAGAAACCCAGTACTTC. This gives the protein CAWRGETQYF.

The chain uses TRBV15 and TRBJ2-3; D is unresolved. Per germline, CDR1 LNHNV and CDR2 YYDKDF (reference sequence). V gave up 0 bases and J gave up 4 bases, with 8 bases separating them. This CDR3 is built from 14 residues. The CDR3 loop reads CATSRDGRPDTQYF. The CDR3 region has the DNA TGTGCCACCAGCAGAGATGGCAGGCCAGATACGCAGTATTTT.

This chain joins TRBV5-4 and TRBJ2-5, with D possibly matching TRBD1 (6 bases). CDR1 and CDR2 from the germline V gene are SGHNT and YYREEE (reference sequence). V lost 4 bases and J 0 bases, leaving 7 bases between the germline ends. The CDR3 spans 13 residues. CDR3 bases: TGTGCCAGCAGCACAGGGTACCAAGAGACCCAGTACTTC. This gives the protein CASSTGYQETQYF.

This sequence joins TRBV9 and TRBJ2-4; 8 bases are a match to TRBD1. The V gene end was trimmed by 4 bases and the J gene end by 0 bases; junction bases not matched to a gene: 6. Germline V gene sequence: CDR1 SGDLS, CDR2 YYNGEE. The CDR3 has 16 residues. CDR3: CASSTHGQGAKNIQYF. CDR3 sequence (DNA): TGTGCCAGCAGCACACACGGACAGGGAGCCAAAAACATTCAGTACTTC.

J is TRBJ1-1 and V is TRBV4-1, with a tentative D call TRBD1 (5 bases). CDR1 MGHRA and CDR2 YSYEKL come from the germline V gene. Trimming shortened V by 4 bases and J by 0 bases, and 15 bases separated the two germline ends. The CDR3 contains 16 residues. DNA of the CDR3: TGCGCCAGCAGCCCGATCGAAGACAGCATGAACACTGAAGCTTTCTTT. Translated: CASSPIEDSMNTEAFF.

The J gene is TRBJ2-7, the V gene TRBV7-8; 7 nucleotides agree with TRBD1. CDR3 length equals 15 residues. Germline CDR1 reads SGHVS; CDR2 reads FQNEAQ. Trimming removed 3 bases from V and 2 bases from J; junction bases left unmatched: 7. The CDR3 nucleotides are TGTGCCAGCAGCTTTATCCCCCAGGGGGCCTACGAGCAGTACTTC. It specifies CASSFIPQGAYEQYF.